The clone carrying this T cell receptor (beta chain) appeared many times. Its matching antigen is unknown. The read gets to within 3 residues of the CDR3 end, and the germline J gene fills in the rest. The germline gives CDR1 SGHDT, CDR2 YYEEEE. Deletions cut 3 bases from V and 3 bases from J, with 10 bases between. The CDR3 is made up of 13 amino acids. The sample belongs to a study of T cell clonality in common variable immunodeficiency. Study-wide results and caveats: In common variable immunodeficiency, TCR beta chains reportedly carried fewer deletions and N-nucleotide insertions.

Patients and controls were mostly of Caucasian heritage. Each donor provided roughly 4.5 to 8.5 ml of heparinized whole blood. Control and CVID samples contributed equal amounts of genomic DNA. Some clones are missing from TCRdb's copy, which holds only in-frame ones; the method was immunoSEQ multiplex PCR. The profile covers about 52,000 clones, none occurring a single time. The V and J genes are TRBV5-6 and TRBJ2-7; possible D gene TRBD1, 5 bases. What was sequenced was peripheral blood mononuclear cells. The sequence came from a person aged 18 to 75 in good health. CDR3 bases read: TGTGCCAGCAGCTCCACAGGAAACTACGAG. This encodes CASSSTGNYE. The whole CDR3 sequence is CASSSTGNYEQYF.